This is a list of T cell receptor beta chains from one sample in a study of T-cell memory formation after mild COVID-19. Using its own MiXCR run on the 5' RACE reads, TCRdb lists one record per CDR3 protein. The table records 400,000 to 500,000 distinct CDR3 sequences, around 24% of them present only once. The sequencing sample was made of PBMCs or a T cell subset sorted from them (not recorded which). All receptors derive from an adult woman who had mild COVID-19 (a few samples of this study predate the infection). Cell type and time point are not known. The CDR3 runs from the conserved cysteine through the conserved F or W. The D gene is left open where the match is weak. Size tells how often a clone was seen (once, few, many) or the class of an expanded clone, and some rows leave it out.

v_gene: TRBV24-1
abundance: few
j_gene: TRBJ2-3
d_gene: .
CDR3nt: TGTGCCACCAGTGAAAGGATCACAGATACGCAGTATTTT
CDR3aa: CATSERITDTQYF

v_gene: TRBV12-3/TRBV12-4
abundance: .
j_gene: TRBJ1-2
d_gene: TRBD1
CDR3nt: TGTGCCAGCGGATCCCGGGACAGGGTCTCTGGCTACACCTTC
CDR3aa: CASGSRDRVSGYTF

v_gene: TRBV7-2
abundance: .
j_gene: TRBJ2-4
d_gene: .
CDR3nt: TGTGCCAGCAGCCCACGGGAGGCCAAAAACATTCAGTACTTC
CDR3aa: CASSPREAKNIQYF

v_gene: TRBV3-1
abundance: .
j_gene: TRBJ2-3
d_gene: TRBD2
CDR3nt: TGTGCCAGCAGCCAAGGGCCCCCCCTGACTAGCGGGGGGGCCGTGGGGTATTTT
CDR3aa: CASSQGPPLTSGGAVGYF

v_gene: TRBV12-3/TRBV12-4
abundance: .
j_gene: TRBJ1-6
d_gene: TRBD1
CDR3nt: TGTGCCAGCAGCGAACAGCCCGGGACAGCTAATTCACCCCTCCACTTT
CDR3aa: CASSEQPGTANSPLHF

v_gene: TRBV7-9
abundance: .
j_gene: TRBJ1-6
d_gene: TRBD1
CDR3nt: TGTGCCAGCAGCTTGCTGGGGACAGCAAATTCACCCCTCCACTTT
CDR3aa: CASSLLGTANSPLHF

v_gene: TRBV9
abundance: few
j_gene: TRBJ1-1
d_gene: .
CDR3nt: TGTGCCAGCAGCGTAGGCCAGGTCATTGAAGCTTTCTTT
CDR3aa: CASSVGQVIEAFF

v_gene: TRBV6-5
abundance: once
j_gene: TRBJ2-2
d_gene: .
CDR3nt: TGTGCCAGCAGTTACCGGAAGGGAGGCTCCACCGGGGAGCTGTTTTTT
CDR3aa: CASSYRKGGSTGELFF

v_gene: TRBV3-1
abundance: .
j_gene: TRBJ2-6
d_gene: .
CDR3nt: TGTGCCAGCAGCCAAGATTATCGAGTCAGGGGCTCTGGGGCCAACGTCCTGACTTTC
CDR3aa: CASSQDYRVRGSGANVLTF

v_gene: TRBV7-9
abundance: few
j_gene: TRBJ2-7
d_gene: .
CDR3nt: TGTGCCAGCAGCTTAGGGGGTGTAAACTACGAGCAGTACTTC
CDR3aa: CASSLGGVNYEQYF

v_gene: TRBV29-1
abundance: .
j_gene: TRBJ2-5
d_gene: .
CDR3nt: TGCAGCGTTGCATCAACTAGTCAGACCCAGTACTTC
CDR3aa: CSVASTSQTQYF

v_gene: TRBV10-3
abundance: few
j_gene: TRBJ2-1
d_gene: .
CDR3nt: TGTGCCATCAGCCGGACAGATCCGCCGAGCAATGAGCAGTTCTTC
CDR3aa: CAISRTDPPSNEQFF

v_gene: TRBV25-1
abundance: few
j_gene: TRBJ1-1
d_gene: .
CDR3nt: TGTGCCAGCCGCGAAGGGTGGGACCCGAACACTGAAGCTTTCTTT
CDR3aa: CASREGWDPNTEAFF

v_gene: TRBV4-3
abundance: few
j_gene: TRBJ1-2
d_gene: .
CDR3nt: TGCGCCAGCAGCCAAGACTGGGGGCTCGGCTACACCTTC
CDR3aa: CASSQDWGLGYTF

v_gene: TRBV9
abundance: few
j_gene: TRBJ1-3
d_gene: TRBD1
CDR3nt: TGTGCCAGCAGCGAAGGGACAGGCGGTGGAAACACCATATATTTT
CDR3aa: CASSEGTGGGNTIYF

v_gene: TRBV9
abundance: .
j_gene: TRBJ1-1
d_gene: .
CDR3nt: TGTGCCAGCAGCGGGGGGAGACAAACTGAAGCTTTCTTT
CDR3aa: CASSGGRQTEAFF

v_gene: TRBV6-6
abundance: .
j_gene: TRBJ1-5
d_gene: .
CDR3nt: TGTGCCAGCAGCCCTAGGACACCGAGCAATCAGCCCCAGCATTTT
CDR3aa: CASSPRTPSNQPQHF

v_gene: TRBV24-1
abundance: .
j_gene: TRBJ2-1
d_gene: .
CDR3nt: TGTGCCACCAGTAGTGACAAGAATCTTTACAATGAGCAGTTCTTC
CDR3aa: CATSSDKNLYNEQFF

v_gene: TRBV20-1
abundance: .
j_gene: TRBJ2-1
d_gene: TRBD1
CDR3nt: TGCAGTGCTAGGTCTAACAGGGGTTACAATGAGCAGTTCTTC
CDR3aa: CSARSNRGYNEQFF

v_gene: TRBV12-3/TRBV12-4
abundance: many
j_gene: TRBJ1-1
d_gene: .
CDR3nt: TGTGCCAGCGGCGTGGAGAAGAACACTGAAGCTTTCTTT
CDR3aa: CASGVEKNTEAFF

v_gene: TRBV29-1
abundance: few
j_gene: TRBJ2-2
d_gene: .
CDR3nt: TGCAGCGTTGGCCTGGCTTTCGACACCGGGGAGCTGTTTTTT
CDR3aa: CSVGLAFDTGELFF

v_gene: TRBV5-1
abundance: .
j_gene: TRBJ2-1
d_gene: TRBD2
CDR3nt: TGCGCCAGCAGCTTGGCCTTAGCGGGGGATTACAATGAGCAGTTCTTC
CDR3aa: CASSLALAGDYNEQFF

v_gene: TRBV4-2
abundance: few
j_gene: TRBJ2-6
d_gene: TRBD1
CDR3nt: TGTGCCAGCCGAAACCAACAGGGGGCTGGGGCCAACGTCCTGACTTTC
CDR3aa: CASRNQQGAGANVLTF

v_gene: TRBV24-1
abundance: .
j_gene: TRBJ2-2
d_gene: .
CDR3nt: TGTGCCACCAGTGATTGGGAGCTTACCGGGGAGCTGTTTTTT
CDR3aa: CATSDWELTGELFF

v_gene: TRBV25-1
abundance: few
j_gene: TRBJ2-1
d_gene: .
CDR3nt: TGTGCCAGCAGTGACGGGGTAGGGGGAGTCGGCGGCAATGAGCAGTTCTTC
CDR3aa: CASSDGVGGVGGNEQFF

v_gene: TRBV4-3
abundance: once
j_gene: TRBJ2-1
d_gene: TRBD2
CDR3nt: TGCGCCAGCAGCCAAGCCCGGCTAGCGGGAAGAAATGAGCAGTTCTTC
CDR3aa: CASSQARLAGRNEQFF

v_gene: TRBV20-1
abundance: .
j_gene: TRBJ2-2
d_gene: TRBD2
CDR3nt: TGCAGTGCTAGAGCGGGAGGTGCGAACACCGGGGAGCTGTTTTTT
CDR3aa: CSARAGGANTGELFF

v_gene: TRBV4-1
abundance: once
j_gene: TRBJ2-3
d_gene: .
CDR3nt: TGCGCCAGCAGCCAAGGGGGGAGAAGCACAGATACGCAGTATTTT
CDR3aa: CASSQGGRSTDTQYF

v_gene: TRBV6-1
abundance: .
j_gene: TRBJ2-7
d_gene: .
CDR3nt: TGTGCCAGCCCTAGCTGGAGAGTCCCGGGGGAGCAGTACTTC
CDR3aa: CASPSWRVPGEQYF